This TCR beta chain was found in a study of blood T cell repertoires in COVID-19. In the study overall: Italy, Spain and the United States were the sources of the convalescent and acute COVID-19 samples.

In germline, CDR1 is LGHNA, CDR2 YSLEER. This CDR3 region has 15 residues. V lost 0 bases to trimming and J lost 8 bases, with 13 bases between them. Across about two dozen US areas, participants ranged in age from 18 to 89 years. Symptom resolution, clearance, or two negative PCRs marked donors in Cohort 3 as recovered. The method was immunoSEQ multiplex PCR; TCRdb's version includes in-frame clones alone and lacks a portion of them. The data hold 250,000 or so clones, with 86% observed a single time. Sequenced: PBMCs or T cells enriched from blood (not recorded which). The chain links TRBV4-3 to TRBJ1-4; D may be TRBD1 (6 bases). This clonotype was obtained from a woman between 45 and 65 years old who had recovered from COVID-19. CDR3 amino acids: CASSQDNRAGEKLFF. CDR3 bases: TGCGCCAGCAGCCAAGACAACAGGGCAGGGGAAAAACTGTTTTTT.